The 8 T cell receptor beta chains below come from one sample, sequenced in a study of blood T cell repertoires in COVID-19. Clones were sequenced by immunoSEQ multiplex PCR, and TCRdb holds only the in-frame ones, with some missing. Seen here are approximately 250,000 clones, about 83% observed once, and the top ten hold 4%. The sample consisted of peripheral blood. The receptors come from a man aged 50-59 years with acute or convalescent COVID-19.

The chain has TRBV27 and TRBJ2-7; the D gene is possibly TRBD1 (6 bases). Germline values: CDR1 MNHEY, CDR2 SMNVEV (reference sequence). This CDR3 comprises 14 residues. V was shortened by 2 bases and J by 3 bases, with 11 bases between the two germline ends. In DNA, the CDR3 is TGTGCCAGCAGTTTAGCCCCGGGACACTACGAGCAGTACTTC. This translates into CASSLAPGHYEQYF.

The V gene is TRBV19, the J gene TRBJ2-7; the D gene is possibly TRBD1 (5 bases). Trimming stripped 5 bases from V and 1 base from J, with 9 bases between. Looked up from germline, CDR1 is LNHDA and CDR2 is SQIVND (reference sequence). The length of the CDR3 is 13 residues. The CDR3 loop reads CASSLQDSYEQYF. The DNA for the CDR3 is TGTGCCAGTAGTCTACAGGATTCCTACGAGCAGTACTTC.

J is TRBJ2-1 and V is TRBV10-3; D remains unclear. CDR3 length: 12 amino acids. CDR1 is ENHRY, CDR2 SYGVKD, per germline. The V end lost 11 bases, the J end lost 7 bases, and 15 bases lay between the germline ends. Here the CDR3 reads CAGSTNSNEQFF. The CDR3 nucleotides are TGTGCCGGAAGCACAAACAGTAATGAGCAGTTCTTC.

The chain employs TRBV7-3 and TRBJ1-1; D is uncertain. Looked up from germline, CDR1 is SGHTA and CDR2 is FQGTGA. This CDR3 comprises 14 residues. Trimming removed 0 bases from V and 1 base from J, with 6 bases in between. The CDR3 DNA reads as TGTGCCAGCAGCTTAACGTCCGGGAACACTGAAGCTTTCTTT. This encodes CASSLTSGNTEAFF.

The J gene is TRBJ2-1, the V gene TRBV9; the match to TRBD2 covers 12 bases. Trimming took 4 bases from V and 6 from J; bases not matched to a gene: 5. Germline V gives CDR1 SGDLS, CDR2 YYNGEE. There are 15 residues in the CDR3. CDR3 coding DNA: TGTGCCAGCAGCCCTCGACTAGCGGGAGTCAATGAGCAGTTCTTC. It specifies CASSPRLAGVNEQFF.

The CDR3 reads CASSLPGWANYGYTF. The CDR3 nucleotides are TGTGCCAGCAGCTTACCGGGATGGGCGAACTATGGCTACACCTTC. The J gene is TRBJ1-2, the V gene TRBV5-6; the D is unclear. V was shortened by 2 bases and J by 2 bases, with 13 bases between the two germline ends. Looked up from germline, CDR1 is SGHDT and CDR2 is YYEEEE. The CDR3 has 15 residues.

V is TRBV19 and J is TRBJ2-2; no definite D call. This CDR3 comprises 16 residues. Trimming removed 5 bases from V and 5 bases from J, with 18 bases in between. Germline V CDR1 and CDR2: LNHDA, SQIVND (reference sequence). The CDR3 spells CASSLRPGLGTGELFF. CDR3 nucleotide sequence: TGTGCCAGTAGTCTCCGTCCGGGTTTGGGTACCGGGGAGCTGTTTTTT.

The DNA for the CDR3 is TGTGCCAGCAGTTTCCCGACAGGGGACGAGCAGTACTTC. It codes for CASSFPTGDEQYF. This chain connects TRBV27 to TRBJ2-7; TRBD1 agrees at 8 bases. Trimming took 3 bases from V and 5 from J; bases not matched to a gene: 3. The CDR3 has 13 amino acids. CDR1 and CDR2 from the germline V gene are MNHEY and SMNVEV (reference sequence).